These 13 T cell receptor beta chains share one sample of origin, sequenced in a study of shared clonotypes between healthy human individuals. Assay used: immunoSEQ multiplex PCR; TCRdb lists only in-frame clones, some missing. There are roughly 1 million clones in the sample; about three quarters occur only once, and roughly 1.4% lies in the top ten. Sequencing used memory CD4+ T cells sorted from blood. Subset meaning: CD45RA-negative fraction. Receptors originate from a man aged 18-30 years in good health.

Here the CDR3 reads CASRSNGTSSTGELFF. The CDR3 DNA sequence: TGTGCCAGCAGATCAAACGGGACTTCTTCGACCGGGGAGCTGTTTTTT. The chain carries TRBV9 and TRBJ2-2, with D possibly TRBD2 on 6 matching bases. The CDR3 length is 16 residues. Between the trimmed V and J ends, which lost 5 bases and 5 bases, there was a span of 19 bases. Germline-derived CDR1 and CDR2 are SGDLS and YYNGEE.

The chain is built from TRBV6-1 and TRBJ2-3; the D is unclear. Per germline, CDR1 MNHNS and CDR2 SASEGT. The CDR3 extends over 14 amino acids. The germline V and J ends were trimmed by 0 bases and 8 bases, with 12 bases remaining between them. As DNA, the CDR3 is TGTGCCAGCAGTGAAGCGCGCTCATCGGCTACGCAGTATTTT. Translated, it gives CASSEARSSATQYF.

The chain couples TRBV5-6 to TRBJ1-1, with D perhaps matching TRBD1 (6 bases). Trimming took 4 bases from V and 0 from J, leaving 16 bases between them. The CDR3 totals 16 residues. CDR1 and CDR2 (germline): SGHDT, YYEEEE. The CDR3 protein is CASSVLQGPMNTEAFF. CDR3 DNA sequence: TGTGCCAGCAGCGTACTACAGGGCCCCATGAACACTGAAGCTTTCTTT. Full variable domain (rest looked up from reference TRBV5-6 and TRBJ1-1): DAGVTQSPTHLIKTRGQQVTLRCSPKSGHDTVSWYQQALGQGPQFIFQYYEEEERQRGNFPDRFSGHQFPNYSSELNVNALLLGDSALYLCASSVLQGPMNTEAFFGQGTRLTVV.

The chain couples TRBV14 to TRBJ2-7; possibly TRBD1 for D (6 bases). Trimming cost V 5 bases and J 5 bases, with 19 bases left between them. Germline-derived CDR1 and CDR2 are SGHDN and FVKESK. This CDR3 comprises 15 residues. CDR3 protein: CASSSGHLVGNEQYF. CDR3 DNA: TGTGCCAGCAGCTCGGGACATTTGGTCGGCAACGAGCAGTACTTC.

The rearrangement links TRBV6-1 to TRBJ2-5, with a tentative D call TRBD2 (6 bases). Between the trimmed V and J ends, which lost 3 bases and 2 bases, there was a span of 13 bases. The germline V gene has CDR1 MNHNS and CDR2 SASEGT. CDR3 length: 15 amino acids. The CDR3 DNA reads as TGTGCCAGCAGTGATGCCGGTGGAGGGCAAGAGACCCAGTACTTC. It is translated as CASSDAGGGQETQYF.

V usage is TRBV5-1 and J usage is TRBJ1-3, with unresolved D. This CDR3 has 16 residues. Trimming pared 4 bases from V and 1 base from J, leaving 15 bases between. Germline V CDR1 and CDR2: SGHRS, YFSETQ. CDR3 residues: CASSPGSSTSGNTIYF. CDR3 nucleotides: TGCGCCAGCAGCCCGGGTTCGTCTACTTCTGGAAACACCATATATTTT.

The V gene is TRBV4-1, the J gene TRBJ2-2, with D possibly matching TRBD1 (5 bases). This CDR3 has 15 amino acids. Germline assignment: CDR1 MGHRA and CDR2 YSYEKL. V was shortened by 1 base and J by 5 bases, with 11 bases between the two germline ends. The CDR3 DNA reads TGCGCCAGCAGCCAAGGGCAGGGTCTTACCGGGGAGCTGTTTTTT. This encodes CASSQGQGLTGELFF.

The rearrangement joins TRBV6-1 to TRBJ2-7; D possibly corresponds to TRBD2 (6 bases). Germline V gives CDR1 MNHNS, CDR2 SASEGT. The V and J ends lost 3 bases and 0 bases respectively, with 15 bases between them. The CDR3 is 16 residues long. The CDR3 protein is CASSEGGTLGSYEQYF. In DNA, the CDR3 is TGTGCCAGCAGTGAGGGAGGCACCCTCGGCTCCTACGAGCAGTACTTC.

This chain joins TRBV10-3 and TRBJ1-1; TRBD1 is a possible D gene (6 bases). The germline V gene has CDR1 ENHRY and CDR2 SYGVKD. V was clipped by 7 bases and J by 6 bases, with 18 bases between them. The CDR3 covers 14 residues. In DNA form, the CDR3 reads TGTGCCATCAAAGTAGACAGGTTTGTCGCTGAAGCTTTCTTT. Translated: CAIKVDRFVAEAFF.

This chain connects TRBV7-2 to TRBJ2-7, with 9 bases that match TRBD2. CDR3 length: 18 residues. CDR1 is SGHTA, CDR2 FQGNSA, per germline. V dropped 4 bases and J dropped 3; count of bases not matched to a gene: 16. CDR3 nucleotide sequence: TGTGCCAGCAGCTCCCGCGGGGTAGCGGGAGCGAGGGACTACGAGCAGTACTTC. Its protein product is CASSSRGVAGARDYEQYF.

V is TRBV11-2 and J is TRBJ2-1; possibly TRBD1 for D (5 bases). V was cut by 6 bases and J by 10 bases, with 13 bases left in between. This CDR3 has 12 amino acids. Germline CDR1 reads SGHAT; CDR2 reads FQNNGV. The CDR3 sequence: CASSPQGQEQFF. CDR3 DNA: TGTGCCAGCAGTCCCCAGGGTCAAGAGCAGTTCTTC.

V gene TRBV5-5 combines with J gene TRBJ1-2, with D maybe TRBD1 (5 bases). This CDR3 has 15 residues. From germline, CDR1 is SGHKS and CDR2 YYEKEE (reference sequence). Trimming took off 0 bases at V and 0 bases at J, with 9 bases between the two ends. The CDR3: CASSLGGLTNYGYTF. CDR3 nucleotide sequence: TGTGCCAGCAGCTTGGGGGGACTTACTAACTATGGCTACACCTTC.

The chain joins TRBV10-3 to TRBJ2-3; a possible D gene is TRBD2 (6 bases). The CDR3 length is 14 residues. The germline V and J ends were trimmed by 6 bases and 3 bases, with 13 bases remaining between them. CDR1 is ENHRY and CDR2 is SYGVKD in the germline V gene. The chain's CDR3 is CAIRPGLSTDTQYF. In nucleotides, the CDR3 is TGTGCCATCAGACCGGGACTCTCGACAGATACGCAGTATTTT.